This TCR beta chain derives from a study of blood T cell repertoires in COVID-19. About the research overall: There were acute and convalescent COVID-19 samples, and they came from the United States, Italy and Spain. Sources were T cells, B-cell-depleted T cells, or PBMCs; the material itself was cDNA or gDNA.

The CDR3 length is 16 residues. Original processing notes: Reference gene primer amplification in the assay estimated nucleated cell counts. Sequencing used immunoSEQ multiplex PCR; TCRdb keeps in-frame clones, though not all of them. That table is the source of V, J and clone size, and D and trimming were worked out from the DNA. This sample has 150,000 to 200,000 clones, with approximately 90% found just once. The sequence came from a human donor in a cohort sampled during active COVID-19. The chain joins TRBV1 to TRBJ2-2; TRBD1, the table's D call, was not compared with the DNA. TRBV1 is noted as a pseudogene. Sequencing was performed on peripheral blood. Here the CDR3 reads CTSSQDPLADTGELFF. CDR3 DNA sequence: TGCACCAGCAGCCAAGATCCCCTGGCTGACACCGGGGAGCTGTTTTTT.